The clone carrying this T cell receptor (beta chain) is medium-sized (0.01 to 0.1%). What it binds is not known. This sample was included in a study of neurological immune-mediated disorders. Study-wide results and limits: No CDR3 amino acid sequences recurred among expanded clones across subjects, suggesting private repertoires in all groups.

CDR3 length: 16 amino acids. The germline V gene encodes CDR1 LGHDT and CDR2 YNNKEL (reference sequence). Trimming removed 8 bases from V and 7 bases from J; junction bases left unmatched: 14. The cDNA was generated through 5'RACE incorporating 10-nucleotide random UMIs. One entry per CDR3 protein, called by TCRdb with MiXCR from the 5' RACE reads. The table records some 4,500 distinct CDR3 sequences, 20% to 30% of them present only once. Specimen: CD8+ T cells from blood. The chain links TRBV3-1 to TRBJ2-2; 9 bases are a match to TRBD2. This TCR came from a woman aged 55-75 years with HTLV-1-associated myelopathy (HAM/TSP). The CDR3 nucleotides read TGTGCCAGCGGATTCGGGCGACTAGCGGAAAACGGGGAGCTGTTTTTT. Its translation is CASGFGRLAENGELFF.